The present TCR beta chain was sequenced within a study of blood T cell repertoires in COVID-19. Study-level information: Sites in the United States, Italy and Spain provided acute and convalescent COVID-19 samples. Nucleic acid was either cDNA or gDNA, and it came from T cells, B-cell-depleted T cells, or PBMCs.

Germline V lookup: CDR1 LNHDA, CDR2 SQIVND (reference sequence). The CDR3 loop spans 18 amino acids. The V and J ends lost 3 bases and 4 bases respectively, with 22 bases between them. Original data processing: Amplified reference gene primers provided the basis for estimating nucleated cell counts. Generated by immunoSEQ multiplex PCR, the TCRdb table keeps only in-frame clones and is missing some. The V and J calls and clone size come from that table; D and trimming were worked out from the DNA. The profile shows approximately 100,000 clones, approximately 90% of them singletons. The sample was peripheral blood. This chain connects TRBV19 to TRBJ1-5; D possibly corresponds to TRBD1 (5 bases). This sequence originates from a human donor with acute or convalescent COVID-19. The donor label of this sample is uncertain. DNA for the CDR3: TGTGCCAGTAGTATTAATGATTTGGTTCAGGGCATAAATCAGCCCCAGCATTTT. Translation gives CASSINDLVQGINQPQHF.